In this sample, the clone carrying this T cell receptor beta chain turned up once. Its antigen is undetermined. TCRdb re-processed the PCR reads through MiXCR. Of tens of thousands of clones in the sample, about 22% were seen once. This sample was included in a study of metastatic and nonmetastatic thyroid tumors. Study information: Repertoires were compared across blood and tumor or nodule tissue from malignant and benign thyroid patients. Study-level results: Malignant thyroid tumors reportedly exceeded benign nodules significantly in TCR beta diversity, with the difference appearing in blood and tumor.

Thyroid surgery had not been preceded by any treatment in any patient. The TCR originated in a male donor with papillary thyroid cancer or a benign thyroid nodule (not recorded which). Some clones in this sample may be carry-over from other donors' samples. The specimen sequenced was blood.

The DNA for the CDR3 is TGCAGTGCTAGCTTAGAGGACCTTTATGGCTACACCTTC. Translating it yields CSASLEDLYGYTF. The rearrangement joins TRBV20-1 to TRBJ1-2, with D unresolved. The V and J ends lost 3 bases and 5 bases respectively, with 13 bases between them. Germline-derived CDR1 and CDR2 are DFQATT and SNEGSKA (reference sequence). There are 13 residues in the CDR3.